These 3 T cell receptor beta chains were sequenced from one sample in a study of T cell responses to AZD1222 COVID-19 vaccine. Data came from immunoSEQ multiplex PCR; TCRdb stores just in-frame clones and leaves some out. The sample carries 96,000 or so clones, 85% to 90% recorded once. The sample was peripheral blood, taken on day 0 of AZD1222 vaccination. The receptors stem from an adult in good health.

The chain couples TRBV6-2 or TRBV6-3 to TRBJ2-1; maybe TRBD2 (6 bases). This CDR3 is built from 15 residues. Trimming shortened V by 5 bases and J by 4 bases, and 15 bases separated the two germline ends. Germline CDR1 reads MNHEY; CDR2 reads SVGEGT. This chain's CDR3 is CASSRSRGTYNEQFF. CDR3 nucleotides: TGTGCCAGCAGTCGCTCTCGGGGGACGTACAATGAGCAGTTCTTC.

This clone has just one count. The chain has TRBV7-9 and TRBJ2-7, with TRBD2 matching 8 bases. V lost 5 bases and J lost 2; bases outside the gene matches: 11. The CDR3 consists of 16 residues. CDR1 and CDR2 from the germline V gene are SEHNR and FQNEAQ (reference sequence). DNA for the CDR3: TGTGCCAGCAGCCCCCGGGGGGGAGGCCTCACCTACGAGCAGTACTTC. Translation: CASSPRGGGLTYEQYF.

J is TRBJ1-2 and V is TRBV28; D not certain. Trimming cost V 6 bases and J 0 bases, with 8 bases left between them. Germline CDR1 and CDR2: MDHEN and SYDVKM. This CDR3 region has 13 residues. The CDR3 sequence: CASRATANYGYTF. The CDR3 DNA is TGTGCCAGCAGAGCCACAGCTAACTATGGCTACACCTTC.